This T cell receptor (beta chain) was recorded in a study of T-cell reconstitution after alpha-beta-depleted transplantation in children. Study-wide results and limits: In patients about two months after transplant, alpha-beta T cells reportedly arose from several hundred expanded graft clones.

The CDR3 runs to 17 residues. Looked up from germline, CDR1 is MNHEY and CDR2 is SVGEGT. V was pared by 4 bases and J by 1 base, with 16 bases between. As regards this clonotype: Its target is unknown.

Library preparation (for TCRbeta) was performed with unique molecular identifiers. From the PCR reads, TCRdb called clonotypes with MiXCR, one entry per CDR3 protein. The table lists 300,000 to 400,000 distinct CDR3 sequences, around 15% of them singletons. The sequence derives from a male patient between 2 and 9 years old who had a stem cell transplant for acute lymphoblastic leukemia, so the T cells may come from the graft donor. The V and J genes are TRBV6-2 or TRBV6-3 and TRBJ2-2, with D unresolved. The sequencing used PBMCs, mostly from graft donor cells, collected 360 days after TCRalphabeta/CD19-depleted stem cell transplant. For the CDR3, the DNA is TGTGCCAGCAGTTTTGATCGCCGCCTGGGGAACACCGGGGAGCTGTTTTTT. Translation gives CASSFDRRLGNTGELFF.